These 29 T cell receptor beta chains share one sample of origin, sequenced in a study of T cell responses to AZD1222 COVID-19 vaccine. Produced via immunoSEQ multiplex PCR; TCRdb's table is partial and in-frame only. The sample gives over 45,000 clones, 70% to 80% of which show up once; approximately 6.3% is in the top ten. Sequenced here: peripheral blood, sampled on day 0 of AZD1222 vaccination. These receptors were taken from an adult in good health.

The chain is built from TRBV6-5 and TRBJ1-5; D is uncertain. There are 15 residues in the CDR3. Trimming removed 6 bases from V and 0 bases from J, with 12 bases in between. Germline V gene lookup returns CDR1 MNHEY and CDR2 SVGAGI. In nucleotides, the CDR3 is TGTGCCAGCAGCCCAAATGCCCCTAGCAATCAGCCCCAGCATTTT. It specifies CASSPNAPSNQPQHF.

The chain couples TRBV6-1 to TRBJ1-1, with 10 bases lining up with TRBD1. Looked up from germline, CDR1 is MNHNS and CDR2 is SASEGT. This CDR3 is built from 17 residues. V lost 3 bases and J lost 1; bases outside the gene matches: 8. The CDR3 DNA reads TGTGCCAGCAGTGACATAACCGGGGACAGGGGGAACACTGAAGCTTTCTTT. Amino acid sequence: CASSDITGDRGNTEAFF.

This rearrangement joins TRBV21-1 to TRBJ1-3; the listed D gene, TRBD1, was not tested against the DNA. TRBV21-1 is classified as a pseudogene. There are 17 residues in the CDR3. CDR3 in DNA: TGTGCCAGCAAATATATACAGGGGTCCTGCTCTGGAAACACCATATATTTT. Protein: CASKYIQGSCSGNTIYF.

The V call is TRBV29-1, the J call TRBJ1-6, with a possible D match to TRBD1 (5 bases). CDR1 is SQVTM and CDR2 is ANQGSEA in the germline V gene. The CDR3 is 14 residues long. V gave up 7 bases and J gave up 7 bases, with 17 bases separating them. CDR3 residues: CSALTEDLNSPLHF. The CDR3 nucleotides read TGCAGCGCCCTGACAGAGGACTTGAATTCACCCCTCCACTTT. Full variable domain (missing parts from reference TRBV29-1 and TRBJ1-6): SAVISQKPSRDICQRGTSLTIQCQVDSQVTMMFWYRQQPGQSLTLIATANQGSEATYESGFVIDKFPISRPNLTFSTLTVSNMSPEDSSIYLCSALTEDLNSPLHFGNGTRLTVT.

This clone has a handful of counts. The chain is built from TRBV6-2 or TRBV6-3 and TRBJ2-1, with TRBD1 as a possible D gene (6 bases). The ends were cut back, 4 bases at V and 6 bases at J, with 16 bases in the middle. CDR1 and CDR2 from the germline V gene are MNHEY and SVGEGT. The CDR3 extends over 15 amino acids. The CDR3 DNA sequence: TGTGCCAGCAGTTTTTGGACAGATAAAACCAATGAGCAGTTCTTC. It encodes CASSFWTDKTNEQFF.

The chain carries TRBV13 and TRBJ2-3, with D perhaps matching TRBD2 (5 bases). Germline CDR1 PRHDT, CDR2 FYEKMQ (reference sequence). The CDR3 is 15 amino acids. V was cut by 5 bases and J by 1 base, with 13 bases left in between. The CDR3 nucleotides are TGTGCCAGCAGCCTTGACTTCGGGGGCACAGATACGCAGTATTTT. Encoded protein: CASSLDFGGTDTQYF.

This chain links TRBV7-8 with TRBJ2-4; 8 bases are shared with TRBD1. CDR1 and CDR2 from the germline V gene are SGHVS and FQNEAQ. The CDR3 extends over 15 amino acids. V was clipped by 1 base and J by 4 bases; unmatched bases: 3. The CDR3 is CASSLGGQEKNIQYF. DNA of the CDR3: TGTGCCAGCAGCTTAGGGGGACAGGAGAAAAACATTCAGTACTTC.

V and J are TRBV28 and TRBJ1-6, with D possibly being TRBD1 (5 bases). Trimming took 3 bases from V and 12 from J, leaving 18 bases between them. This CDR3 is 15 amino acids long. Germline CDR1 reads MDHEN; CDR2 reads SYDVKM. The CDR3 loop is CASSFEVRGREPLHF. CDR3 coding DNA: TGTGCCAGCAGTTTTGAGGTTAGGGGCAGGGAACCCCTCCACTTT.

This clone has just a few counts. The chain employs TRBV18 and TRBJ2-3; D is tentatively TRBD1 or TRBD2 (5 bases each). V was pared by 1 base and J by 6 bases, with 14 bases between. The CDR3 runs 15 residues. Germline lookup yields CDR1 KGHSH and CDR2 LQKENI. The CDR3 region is CASSPRGGGSDTQYF. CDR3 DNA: TGTGCCAGCTCACCACGGGGCGGTGGGAGTGATACGCAGTATTTT.

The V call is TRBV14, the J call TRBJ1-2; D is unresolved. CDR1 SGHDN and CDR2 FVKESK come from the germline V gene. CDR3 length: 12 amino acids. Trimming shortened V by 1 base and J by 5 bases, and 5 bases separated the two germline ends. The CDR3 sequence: CASSQAEYGYTF. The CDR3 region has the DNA TGTGCCAGCAGCCAAGCTGAGTATGGCTACACCTTC.

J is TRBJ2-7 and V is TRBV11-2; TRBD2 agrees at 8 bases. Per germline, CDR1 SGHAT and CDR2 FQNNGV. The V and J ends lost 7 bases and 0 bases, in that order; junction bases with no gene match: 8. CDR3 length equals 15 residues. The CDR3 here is CASTSGTSGSYEQYF. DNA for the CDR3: TGTGCCAGCACCTCGGGAACTAGCGGCTCCTACGAGCAGTACTTC.

The CDR3 spells CASSWTSGPYNEQFF. For the CDR3, the DNA is TGTGCCAGCTCCTGGACTAGCGGGCCCTACAATGAGCAGTTCTTC. The genes are TRBV2 and TRBJ2-1; 11 nucleotides line up with TRBD2. From germline, CDR1 is SNHLY and CDR2 FYNNEI. This CDR3 has 15 residues. V shed 8 bases and J 2 bases; nucleotides not matched to a gene: 5.

This chain's CDR3 is CASSSHEGNIQYF. CDR3 DNA sequence: TGTGCCAGCAGCTCACATGAAGGAAACATTCAGTACTTC. This sequence joins TRBV5-6 and TRBJ2-4, with D hard to call. There are 13 residues in the CDR3. The germline gives CDR1 SGHDT, CDR2 YYEEEE. The V gene lost 3 bases and the J gene lost 6 bases, with 10 bases spanning the gap.

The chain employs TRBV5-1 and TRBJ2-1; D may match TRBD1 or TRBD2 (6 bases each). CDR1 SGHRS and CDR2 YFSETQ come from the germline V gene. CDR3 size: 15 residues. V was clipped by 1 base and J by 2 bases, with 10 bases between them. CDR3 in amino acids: CASSLNGGPYNEQFF. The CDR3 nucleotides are TGCGCCAGCAGCTTGAACGGGGGCCCCTACAATGAGCAGTTCTTC.

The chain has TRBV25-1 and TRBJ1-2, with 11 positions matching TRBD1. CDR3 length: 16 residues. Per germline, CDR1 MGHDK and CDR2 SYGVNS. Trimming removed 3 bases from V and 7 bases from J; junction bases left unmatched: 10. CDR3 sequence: CASSDPSGTGGFGYTF. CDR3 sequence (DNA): TGTGCCAGCAGTGATCCATCCGGGACAGGGGGTTTTGGCTACACCTTC.

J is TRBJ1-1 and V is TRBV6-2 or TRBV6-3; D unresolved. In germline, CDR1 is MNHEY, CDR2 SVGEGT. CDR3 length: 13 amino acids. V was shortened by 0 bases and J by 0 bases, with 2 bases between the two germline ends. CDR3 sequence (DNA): TGTGCCAGCAGTTACTCGATGAACACTGAAGCTTTCTTT. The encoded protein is CASSYSMNTEAFF.

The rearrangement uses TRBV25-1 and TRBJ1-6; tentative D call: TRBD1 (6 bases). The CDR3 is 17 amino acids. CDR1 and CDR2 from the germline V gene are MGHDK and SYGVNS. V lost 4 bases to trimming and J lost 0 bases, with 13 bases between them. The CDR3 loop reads CASSAQTGSSYNSPLHF. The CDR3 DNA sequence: TGTGCCAGCAGTGCACAAACAGGGAGCTCCTATAATTCACCCCTCCACTTT.

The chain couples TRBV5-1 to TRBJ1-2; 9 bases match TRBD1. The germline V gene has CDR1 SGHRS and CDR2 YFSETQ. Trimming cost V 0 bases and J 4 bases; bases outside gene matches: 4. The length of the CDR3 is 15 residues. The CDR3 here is CASSLGQGVVYGYTF. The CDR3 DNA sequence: TGCGCCAGCAGCTTGGGACAGGGGGTAGTCTATGGCTACACCTTC.

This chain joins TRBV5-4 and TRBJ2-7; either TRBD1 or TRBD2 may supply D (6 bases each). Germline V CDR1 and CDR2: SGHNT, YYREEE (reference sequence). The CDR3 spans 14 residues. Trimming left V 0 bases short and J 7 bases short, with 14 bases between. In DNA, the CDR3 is TGTGCCAGCAGCTTGGAGGGGGGCAGGTTGGAGCAGTACGTC. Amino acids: CASSLEGGRLEQYV.

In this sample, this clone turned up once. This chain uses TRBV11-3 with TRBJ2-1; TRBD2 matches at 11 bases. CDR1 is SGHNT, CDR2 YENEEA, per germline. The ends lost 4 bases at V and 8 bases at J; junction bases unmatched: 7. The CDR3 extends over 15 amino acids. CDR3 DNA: TGTGCCAGCAGCTCCAATAGCGGGAGGGCCCATGAGCAGTTCTTC. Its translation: CASSSNSGRAHEQFF.

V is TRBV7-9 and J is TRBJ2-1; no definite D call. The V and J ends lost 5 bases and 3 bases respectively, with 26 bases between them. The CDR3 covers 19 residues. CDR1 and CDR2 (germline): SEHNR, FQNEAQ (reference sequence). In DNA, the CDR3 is TGTGCCAGCAGCCCTCCAAAGGCCAAGGGATCGAAGTACTACAATGAGCAGTTCTTC. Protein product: CASSPPKAKGSKYYNEQFF.

The DNA of the CDR3 is TGTGCCAGCAGCTTAACCGGGACAGGCATGTCTGGGGCCAACGTCCTGACTTTC. It yields the protein CASSLTGTGMSGANVLTF. The genes are TRBV7-3 and TRBJ2-6, with TRBD1 identical over 8 bases. From germline, CDR1 is SGHTA and CDR2 FQGTGA. The V gene end was trimmed by 0 bases and the J gene end by 1 base; junction bases not matched to a gene: 5. This CDR3 region has 18 residues.

The CDR3 DNA is TGTGCCAGCAGAGATGGATTTGGTAGCAATCAGCCCCAGCATTTT. Translation: CASRDGFGSNQPQHF. V and J are TRBV28 and TRBJ1-5; D is ambiguous. V lost 6 bases to trimming and J lost 0 bases, with 12 bases between them. Germline V lookup: CDR1 MDHEN, CDR2 SYDVKM. The CDR3 contains 15 residues. The variable domain in full, completed from reference TRBV28 and TRBJ1-5, reads DVKVTQSSRYLVKRTGEKVFLECVQDMDHENMFWYRQDPGLGLRLIYFSYDVKMKEKGDIPEGYSVSREKKERFSLILESASTNQTSMYLCASRDGFGSNQPQHFGDGTRLSIL.

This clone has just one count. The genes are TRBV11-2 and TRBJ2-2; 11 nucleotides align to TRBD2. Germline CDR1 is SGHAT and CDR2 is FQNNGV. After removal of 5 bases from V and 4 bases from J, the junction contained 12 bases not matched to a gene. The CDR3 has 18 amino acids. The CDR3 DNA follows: TGTGCCAGCAGCGGCCGGTTCCTAGCGGGGGGCCTCACCGGGGAGCTGTTTTTT. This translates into CASSGRFLAGGLTGELFF.

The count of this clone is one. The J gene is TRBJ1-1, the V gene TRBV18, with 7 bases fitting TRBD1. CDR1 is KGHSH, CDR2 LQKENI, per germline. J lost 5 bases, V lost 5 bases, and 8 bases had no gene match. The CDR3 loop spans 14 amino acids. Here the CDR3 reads CASSLRQGETEAFF. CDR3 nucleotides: TGTGCCAGCTCATTACGACAGGGAGAAACTGAAGCTTTCTTT. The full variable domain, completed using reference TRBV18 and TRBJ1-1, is NAGVMQNPRHLVRRRGQEARLRCSPMKGHSHVYWYRQLPEEGLKFMVYLQKENIIDESGMPKERFSAEFPKEGPSILRIQQVVRGDSAAYFCASSLRQGETEAFFGQGTRLTVV.

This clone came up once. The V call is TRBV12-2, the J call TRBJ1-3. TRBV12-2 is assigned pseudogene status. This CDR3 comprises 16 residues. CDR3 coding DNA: TGTGCAAGTCGCTTAGATCGCGGGAGCTCTGGAAACACCATATATTTT. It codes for CASRLDRGSSGNTIYF.

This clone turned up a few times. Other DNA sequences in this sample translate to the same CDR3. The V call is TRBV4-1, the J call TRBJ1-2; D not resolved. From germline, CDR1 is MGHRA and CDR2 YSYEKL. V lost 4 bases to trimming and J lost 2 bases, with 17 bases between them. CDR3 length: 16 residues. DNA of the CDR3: TGCGCCAGCAGCCCGAGTCCTACGGGCGTAAACTATGGCTACACCTTC. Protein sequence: CASSPSPTGVNYGYTF.

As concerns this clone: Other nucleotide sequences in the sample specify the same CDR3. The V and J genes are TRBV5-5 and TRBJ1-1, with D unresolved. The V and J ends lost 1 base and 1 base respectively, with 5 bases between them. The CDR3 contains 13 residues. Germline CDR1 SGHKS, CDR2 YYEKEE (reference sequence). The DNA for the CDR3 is TGTGCCAGCAGCTTGACGGGGAACACTGAAGCTTTCTTT. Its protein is CASSLTGNTEAFF.

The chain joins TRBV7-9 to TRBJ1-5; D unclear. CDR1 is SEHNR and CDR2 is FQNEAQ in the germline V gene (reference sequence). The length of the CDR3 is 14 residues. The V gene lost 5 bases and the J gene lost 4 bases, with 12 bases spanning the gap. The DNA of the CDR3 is TGTGCCAGCAGCAAAGGGAGTAGGAATCAGCCCCAGCATTTT. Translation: CASSKGSRNQPQHF. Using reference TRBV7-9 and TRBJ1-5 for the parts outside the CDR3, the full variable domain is DTGVSQNPRHKITKRGQNVTFRCDPISEHNRLYWYRQTLGQGPEFLTYFQNEAQLEKSRLLSDRFSAERPKGSFSTLEIQRTEQGDSAMYLCASSKGSRNQPQHFGDGTRLSIL.